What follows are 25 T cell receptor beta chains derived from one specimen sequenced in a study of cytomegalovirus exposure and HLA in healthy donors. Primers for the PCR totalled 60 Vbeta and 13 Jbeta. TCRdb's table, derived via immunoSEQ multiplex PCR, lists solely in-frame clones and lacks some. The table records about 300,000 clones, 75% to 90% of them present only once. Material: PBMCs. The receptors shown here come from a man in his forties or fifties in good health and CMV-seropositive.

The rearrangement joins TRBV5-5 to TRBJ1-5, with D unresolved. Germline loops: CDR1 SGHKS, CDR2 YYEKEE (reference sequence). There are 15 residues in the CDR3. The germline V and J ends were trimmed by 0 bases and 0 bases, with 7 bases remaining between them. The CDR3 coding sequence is TGTGCCAGCAGCTTGGTCGTGTATAGCAATCAGCCCCAGCATTTT. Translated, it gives CASSLVVYSNQPQHF.

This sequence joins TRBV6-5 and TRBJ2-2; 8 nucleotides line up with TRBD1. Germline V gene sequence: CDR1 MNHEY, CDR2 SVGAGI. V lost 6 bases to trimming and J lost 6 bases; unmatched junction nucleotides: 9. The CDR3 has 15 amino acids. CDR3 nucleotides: TGTGCCAGCAGACAGTTACAGGGGGAGCCCGGGGAGCTGTTTTTT. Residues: CASRQLQGEPGELFF.

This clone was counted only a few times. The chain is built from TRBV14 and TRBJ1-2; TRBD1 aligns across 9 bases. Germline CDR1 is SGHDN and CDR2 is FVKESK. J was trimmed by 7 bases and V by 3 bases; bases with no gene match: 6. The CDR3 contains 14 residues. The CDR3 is CASSQATGGVGYTF. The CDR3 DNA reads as TGTGCCAGCAGCCAGGCGACAGGGGGAGTTGGCTACACCTTC. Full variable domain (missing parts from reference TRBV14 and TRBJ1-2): EAGVTQFPSHSVIEKGQTVTLRCDPISGHDNLYWYRRVMGKEIKFLLHFVKESKQDESGMPNNRFLAERTGGTYSTLKVQPAELEDSGVYFCASSQATGGVGYTFGSGTRLTVV.

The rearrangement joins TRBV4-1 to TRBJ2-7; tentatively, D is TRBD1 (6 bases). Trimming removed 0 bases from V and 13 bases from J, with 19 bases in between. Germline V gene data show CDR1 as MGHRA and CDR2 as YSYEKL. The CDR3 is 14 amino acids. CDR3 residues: CASSQDPQGAPPYF. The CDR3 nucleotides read TGCGCCAGCAGCCAAGATCCACAGGGAGCCCCTCCCTACTTC.

The CDR3 DNA reads as TGTGCCAGCAGTCCCAGACAGGGCCAAAATGAGCAGTTCTTC. Residues: CASSPRQGQNEQFF. V is TRBV27 and J is TRBJ2-1, with TRBD1 matching over 7 bases. The CDR3 length is 14 residues. J gave up 7 bases and V 5 bases, and 8 bases lay outside the gene matches. Looked up from germline, CDR1 is MNHEY and CDR2 is SMNVEV (reference sequence).

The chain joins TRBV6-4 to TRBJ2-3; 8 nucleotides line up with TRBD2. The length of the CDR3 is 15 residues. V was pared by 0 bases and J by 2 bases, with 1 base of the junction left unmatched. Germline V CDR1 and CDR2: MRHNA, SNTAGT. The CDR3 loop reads CASSDSAGATDTQYF. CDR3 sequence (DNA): TGTGCCAGCAGTGACTCAGCGGGAGCCACAGATACGCAGTATTTT.

CDR3 residues: CASRQTGTGTYEQYF. The CDR3 nucleotides read TGCGCCAGCAGACAAACCGGGACAGGGACCTACGAGCAGTACTTC. This chain connects TRBV5-1 to TRBJ2-7; 9 bases are a match to TRBD1. With V trimmed by 5 bases and J by 2 bases, 8 bases remained unmatched. Germline CDR1 is SGHRS and CDR2 is YFSETQ. The CDR3 spans 15 residues.

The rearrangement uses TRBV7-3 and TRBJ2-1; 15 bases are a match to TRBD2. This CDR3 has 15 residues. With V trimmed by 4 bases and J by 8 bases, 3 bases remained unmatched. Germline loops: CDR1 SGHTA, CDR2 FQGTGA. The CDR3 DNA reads TGTGCCAGCAGCTGGACTAGCGGGAGGGGGGATGAGCAGTTCTTC. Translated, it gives CASSWTSGRGDEQFF. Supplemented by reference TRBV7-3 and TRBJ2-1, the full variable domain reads GAGVSQTPSNKVTEKGKYVELRCDPISGHTALYWYRQSLGQGPEFLIYFQGTGAADDSGLPNDRFFAVRPEGSVSTLKIQRTERGDSAVYLCASSWTSGRGDEQFFGPGTRLTVL.

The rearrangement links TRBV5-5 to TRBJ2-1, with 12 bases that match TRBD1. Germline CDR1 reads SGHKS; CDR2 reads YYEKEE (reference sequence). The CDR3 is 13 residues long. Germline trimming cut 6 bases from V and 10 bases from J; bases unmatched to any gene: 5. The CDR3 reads CASNDGTGGEQFF. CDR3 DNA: TGTGCCAGCAACGACGGGACAGGGGGCGAGCAGTTCTTC.

The CDR3 reads CAISPGQSSTDTQYF. The DNA for the CDR3 is TGTGCCATCAGTCCGGGACAGAGTAGCACAGATACGCAGTATTTT. V usage is TRBV10-3 and J usage is TRBJ2-3; 7 bases match TRBD1. There are 15 residues in the CDR3. Germline CDR1 and CDR2: ENHRY and SYGVKD. The V gene end was trimmed by 5 bases and the J gene end by 0 bases; junction bases not matched to a gene: 5.

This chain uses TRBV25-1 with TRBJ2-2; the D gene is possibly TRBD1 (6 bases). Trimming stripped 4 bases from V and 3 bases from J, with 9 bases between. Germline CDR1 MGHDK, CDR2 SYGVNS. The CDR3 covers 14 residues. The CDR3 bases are TGTGCCAGCAGTGCGTACAGGGACACCGGGGAGCTGTTTTTT. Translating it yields CASSAYRDTGELFF.

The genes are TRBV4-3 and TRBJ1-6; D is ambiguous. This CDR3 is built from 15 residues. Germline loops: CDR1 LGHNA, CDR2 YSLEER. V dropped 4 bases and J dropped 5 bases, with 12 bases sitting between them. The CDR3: CASSPSLLDNSPLHF. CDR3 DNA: TGCGCCAGCAGCCCATCCTTACTCGATAATTCACCCCTCCACTTT.

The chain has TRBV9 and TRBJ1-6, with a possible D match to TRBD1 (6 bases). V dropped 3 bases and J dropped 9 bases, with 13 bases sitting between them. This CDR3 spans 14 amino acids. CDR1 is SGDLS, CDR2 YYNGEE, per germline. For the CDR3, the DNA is TGTGCCAGCAGCGCGGACAGTGGGTCTTCACCCCTCCACTTT. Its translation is CASSADSGSSPLHF.

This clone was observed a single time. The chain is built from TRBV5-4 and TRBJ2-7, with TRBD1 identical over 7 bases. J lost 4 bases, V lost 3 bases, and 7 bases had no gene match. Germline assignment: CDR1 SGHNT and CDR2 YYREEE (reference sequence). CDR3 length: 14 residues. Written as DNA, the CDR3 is TGTGCCAGCAGCTCCAACAAGGGGGCGTACGAGCAGTACTTC. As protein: CASSSNKGAYEQYF. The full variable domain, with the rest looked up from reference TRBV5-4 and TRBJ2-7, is ETGVTQSPTHLIKTRGQQVTLRCSSQSGHNTVSWYQQALGQGPQFIFQYYREEENGRGNFPPRFSGLQFPNYSSELNVNALELDDSALYLCASSSNKGAYEQYFGPGTRLTVT.

This CDR3 is CASSLSGDRVIRGYTF. The CDR3 nucleotides read TGTGCCAGCAGTTTAAGTGGGGACAGGGTCATTAGGGGCTACACCTTC. The gene calls are TRBV28 and TRBJ1-2, with 9 bases lining up with TRBD1. The CDR3 is 16 amino acids. Germline values: CDR1 MDHEN, CDR2 SYDVKM. The junction had 12 bases not matched to a gene; V was cut back by 2 bases and J by 8 bases.

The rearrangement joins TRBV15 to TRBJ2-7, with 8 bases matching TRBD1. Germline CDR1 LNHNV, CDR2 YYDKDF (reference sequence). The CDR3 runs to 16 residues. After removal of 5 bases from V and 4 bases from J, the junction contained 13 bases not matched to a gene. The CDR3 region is CATSEAGTGSGYEQYF. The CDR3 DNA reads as TGTGCCACCAGCGAGGCCGGGACAGGCTCGGGGTACGAGCAGTACTTC. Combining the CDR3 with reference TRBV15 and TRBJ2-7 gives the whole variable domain DAMVIQNPRYQVTQFGKPVTLSCSQTLNHNVMYWYQQKSSQAPKLLFHYYDKDFNNEADTPDNFQSRRPNTSFCFLDIRSPGLGDTAMYLCATSEAGTGSGYEQYFGPGTRLTVT.

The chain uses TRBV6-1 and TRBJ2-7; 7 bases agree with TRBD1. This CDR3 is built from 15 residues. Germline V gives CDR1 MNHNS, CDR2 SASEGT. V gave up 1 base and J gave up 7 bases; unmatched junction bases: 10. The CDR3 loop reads CASSEDRRTGWEQYF. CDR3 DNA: TGTGCCAGCAGTGAAGACAGGAGGACAGGTTGGGAGCAGTACTTC.

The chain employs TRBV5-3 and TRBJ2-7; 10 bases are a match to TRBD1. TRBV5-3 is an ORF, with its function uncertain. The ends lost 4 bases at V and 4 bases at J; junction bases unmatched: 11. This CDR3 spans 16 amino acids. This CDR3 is CARSPPTRQGAYEQYF. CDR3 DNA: TGTGCCAGAAGCCCCCCAACGCGACAGGGGGCGTACGAGCAGTACTTC.

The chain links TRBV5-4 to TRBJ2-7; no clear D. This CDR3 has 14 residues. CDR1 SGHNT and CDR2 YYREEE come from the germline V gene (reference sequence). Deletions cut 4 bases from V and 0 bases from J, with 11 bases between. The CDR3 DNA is TGTGCCAGCAGCCACCGACTCGGCTCCTACGAGCAGTACTTC. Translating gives CASSHRLGSYEQYF.

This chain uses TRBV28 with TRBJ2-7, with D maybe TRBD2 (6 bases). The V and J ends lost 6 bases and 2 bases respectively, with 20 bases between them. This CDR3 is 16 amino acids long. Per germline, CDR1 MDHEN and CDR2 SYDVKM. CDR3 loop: CASSSWNRREPYEQYF. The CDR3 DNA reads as TGTGCCAGCAGCTCATGGAATCGACGGGAGCCCTACGAGCAGTACTTC.

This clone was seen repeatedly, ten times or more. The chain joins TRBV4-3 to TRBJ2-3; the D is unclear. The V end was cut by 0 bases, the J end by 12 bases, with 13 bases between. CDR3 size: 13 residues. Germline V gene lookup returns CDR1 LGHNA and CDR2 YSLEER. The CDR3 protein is CASSQDSPSVQYF. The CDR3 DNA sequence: TGCGCCAGCAGCCAAGATTCCCCTAGTGTTCAGTATTTT.

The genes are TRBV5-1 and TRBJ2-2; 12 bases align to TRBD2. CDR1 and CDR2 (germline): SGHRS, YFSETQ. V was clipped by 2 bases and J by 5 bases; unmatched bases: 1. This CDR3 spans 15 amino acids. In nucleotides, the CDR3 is TGCGCCAGCAGCTTCGGGACTAGCGGGACCGGGGAGCTGTTTTTT. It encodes CASSFGTSGTGELFF.

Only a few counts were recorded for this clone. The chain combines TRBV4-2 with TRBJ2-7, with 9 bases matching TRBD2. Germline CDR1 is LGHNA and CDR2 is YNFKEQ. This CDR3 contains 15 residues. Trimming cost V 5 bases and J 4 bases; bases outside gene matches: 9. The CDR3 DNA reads TGTGCCAGCAGCGATCGGACTAGCGCTCAATACGAGCAGTACTTC. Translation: CASSDRTSAQYEQYF.

The CDR3 DNA sequence: TGTGCCAGCAGTGGGGTAGGCGGAGCCAAAAACATTCAGTACTTC. It yields the protein CASSGVGGAKNIQYF. The chain uses TRBV6-1 and TRBJ2-4; D uncertain. The germline CDR1 and CDR2 sequences are MNHNS and SASEGT. The CDR3 runs 15 residues. Trimming left V 4 bases short and J 0 bases short, with 10 bases between.

The CDR3 is CASSLGLAGPAEQYF. CDR3 in DNA: TGTGCCAGCAGCTTGGGACTAGCGGGCCCGGCGGAGCAGTACTTC. The chain has TRBV7-9 and TRBJ2-7; 12 bases map to TRBD2. V was clipped by 3 bases and J by 7 bases; unmatched bases: 7. CDR1 and CDR2 from the germline V gene are SEHNR and FQNEAQ (reference sequence). The CDR3 has 15 amino acids.